The clone carrying this T cell receptor beta chain was recorded a few times. Its specificity is unknown. This sample is part of a study of cytomegalovirus exposure and HLA in healthy donors. Study findings and constraints: Sequencing depth roughly uniform across donors was assumed in presence/absence analyses.

The PCR ran on 60 Vbeta and 13 Jbeta primers. Produced via immunoSEQ multiplex PCR; TCRdb's table is partial and in-frame only. Of about 110,000 clones listed, approximately 58% are singletons. The CDR3 runs 14 residues. The germline CDR1 and CDR2 sequences are LNHDA and SQIVND (reference sequence). The V gene lost 3 bases and the J gene lost 10 bases, with 16 bases spanning the gap. The sequence was obtained from a woman aged 25-40 years in good health and CMV-seronegative. This sequence joins TRBV19 and TRBJ2-1; D might be TRBD1 (6 bases). Sequencing was carried out using PBMCs. This CDR3 reads CASSIGLTGLEQFF. CDR3 bases: TGTGCCAGTAGTATCGGCCTGACAGGCCTCGAGCAGTTCTTC.